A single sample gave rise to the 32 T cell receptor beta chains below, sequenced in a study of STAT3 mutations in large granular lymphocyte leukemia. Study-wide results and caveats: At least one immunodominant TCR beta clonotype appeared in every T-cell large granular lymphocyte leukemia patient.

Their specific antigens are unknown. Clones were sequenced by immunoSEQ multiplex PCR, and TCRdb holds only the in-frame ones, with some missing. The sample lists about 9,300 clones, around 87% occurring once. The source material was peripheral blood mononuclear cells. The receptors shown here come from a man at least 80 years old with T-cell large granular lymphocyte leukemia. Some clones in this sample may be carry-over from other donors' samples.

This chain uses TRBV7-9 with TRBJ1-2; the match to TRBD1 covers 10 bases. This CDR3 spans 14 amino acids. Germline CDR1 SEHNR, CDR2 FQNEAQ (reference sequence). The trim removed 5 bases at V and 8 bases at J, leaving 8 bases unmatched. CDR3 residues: CASSASGQGEGYTF. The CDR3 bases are TGTGCCAGCAGCGCATCCGGACAGGGGGAGGGCTACACCTTC.

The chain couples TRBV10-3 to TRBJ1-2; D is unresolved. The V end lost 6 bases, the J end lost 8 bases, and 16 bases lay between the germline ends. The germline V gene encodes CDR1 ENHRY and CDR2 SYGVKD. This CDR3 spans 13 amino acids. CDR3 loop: CAIRENSDRGYTF. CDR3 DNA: TGTGCCATCAGGGAGAACAGTGACCGGGGCTACACCTTC.

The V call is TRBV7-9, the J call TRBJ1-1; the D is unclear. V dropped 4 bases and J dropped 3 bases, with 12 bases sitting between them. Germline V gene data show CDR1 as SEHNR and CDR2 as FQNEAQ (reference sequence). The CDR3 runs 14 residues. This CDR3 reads CASSSLGGDTEAFF. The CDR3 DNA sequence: TGTGCCAGCAGCTCCCTAGGTGGGGACACTGAAGCTTTCTTT.

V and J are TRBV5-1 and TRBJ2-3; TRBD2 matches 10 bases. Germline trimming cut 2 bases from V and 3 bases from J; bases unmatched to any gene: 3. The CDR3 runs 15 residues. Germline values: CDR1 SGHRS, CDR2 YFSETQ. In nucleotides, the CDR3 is TGCGCCAGCAGCTTTCTAGCGGGGGTAACAGATACGCAGTATTTT. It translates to CASSFLAGVTDTQYF.

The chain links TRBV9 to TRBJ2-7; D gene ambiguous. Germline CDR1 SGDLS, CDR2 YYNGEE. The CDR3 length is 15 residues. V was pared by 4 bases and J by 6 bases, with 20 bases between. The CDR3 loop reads CASSPPASGFSEQYF. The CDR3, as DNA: TGTGCCAGCAGCCCCCCGGCGTCAGGTTTCTCCGAGCAGTACTTC.

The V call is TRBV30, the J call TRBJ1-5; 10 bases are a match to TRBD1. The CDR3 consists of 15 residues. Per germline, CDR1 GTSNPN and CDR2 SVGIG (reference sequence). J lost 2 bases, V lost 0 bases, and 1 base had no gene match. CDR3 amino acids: CAWSVGTGGNQPQHF. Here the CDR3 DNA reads TGTGCCTGGAGTGTAGGGACAGGGGGCAATCAGCCCCAGCATTTT.

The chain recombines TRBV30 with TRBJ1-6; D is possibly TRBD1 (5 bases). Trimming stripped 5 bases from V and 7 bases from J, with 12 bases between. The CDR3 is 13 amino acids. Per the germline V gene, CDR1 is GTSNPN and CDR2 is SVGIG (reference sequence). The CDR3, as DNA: TGTGCCTGGGACAGTTGGGAAAATTCACCCCTCCACTTT. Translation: CAWDSWENSPLHF.

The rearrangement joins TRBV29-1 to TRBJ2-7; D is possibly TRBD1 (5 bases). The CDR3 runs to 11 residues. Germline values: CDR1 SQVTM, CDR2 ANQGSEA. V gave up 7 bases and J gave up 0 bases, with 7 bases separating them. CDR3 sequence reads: CSAGHSYEQYF. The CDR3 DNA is TGCAGCGCTGGACACTCCTACGAGCAGTACTTC.

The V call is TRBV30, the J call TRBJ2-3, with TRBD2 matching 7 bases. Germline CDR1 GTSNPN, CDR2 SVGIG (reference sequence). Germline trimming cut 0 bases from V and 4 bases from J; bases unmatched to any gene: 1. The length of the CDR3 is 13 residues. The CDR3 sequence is CAWSVGGADTQYF. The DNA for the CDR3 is TGTGCCTGGAGTGTGGGGGGGGCAGATACGCAGTATTTT.

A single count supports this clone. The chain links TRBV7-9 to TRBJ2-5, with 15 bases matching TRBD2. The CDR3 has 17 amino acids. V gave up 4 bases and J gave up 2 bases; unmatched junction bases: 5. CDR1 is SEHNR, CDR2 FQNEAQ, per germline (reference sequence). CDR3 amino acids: CASSSGLAGGGQETQYF. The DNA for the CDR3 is TGTGCCAGCAGCTCGGGACTAGCGGGGGGCGGGCAAGAGACCCAGTACTTC. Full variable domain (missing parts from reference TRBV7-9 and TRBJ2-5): DTGVSQNPRHKITKRGQNVTFRCDPISEHNRLYWYRQTLGQGPEFLTYFQNEAQLEKSRLLSDRFSAERPKGSFSTLEIQRTEQGDSAMYLCASSSGLAGGGQETQYFGPGTRLLVL.

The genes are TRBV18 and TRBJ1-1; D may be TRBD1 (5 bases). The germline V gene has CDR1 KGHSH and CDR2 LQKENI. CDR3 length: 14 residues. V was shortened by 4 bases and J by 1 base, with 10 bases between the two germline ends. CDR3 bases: TGTGCCAGCTCACGGTCTGGGGGGAACACTGAAGCTTTCTTT. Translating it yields CASSRSGGNTEAFF.

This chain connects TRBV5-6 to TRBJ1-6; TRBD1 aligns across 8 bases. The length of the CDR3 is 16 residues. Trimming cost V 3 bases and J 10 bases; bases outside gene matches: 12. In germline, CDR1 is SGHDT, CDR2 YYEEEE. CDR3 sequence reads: CASSSDRGRVWSPLHF. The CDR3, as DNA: TGTGCCAGCAGCTCCGACAGGGGAAGGGTATGGTCACCCCTCCACTTT.

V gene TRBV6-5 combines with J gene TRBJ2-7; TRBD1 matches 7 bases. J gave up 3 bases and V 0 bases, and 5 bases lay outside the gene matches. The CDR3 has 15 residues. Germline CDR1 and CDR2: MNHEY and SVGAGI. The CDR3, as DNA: TGTGCCAGCAGTTACTCAGGGGACAGCTTCTACGAGCAGTACTTC. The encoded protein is CASSYSGDSFYEQYF.

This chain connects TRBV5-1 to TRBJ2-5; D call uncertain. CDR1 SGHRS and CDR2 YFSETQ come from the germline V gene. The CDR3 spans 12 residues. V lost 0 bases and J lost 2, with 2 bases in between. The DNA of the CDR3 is TGCGCCAGCAGCTTGGAACAAGAGACCCAGTACTTC. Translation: CASSLEQETQYF.

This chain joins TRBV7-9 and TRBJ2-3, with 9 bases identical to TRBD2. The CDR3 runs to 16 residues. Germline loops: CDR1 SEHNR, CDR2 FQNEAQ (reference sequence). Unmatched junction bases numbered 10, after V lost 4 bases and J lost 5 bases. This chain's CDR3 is CASSSPLRGGRDTQYF. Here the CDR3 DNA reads TGTGCCAGCAGCTCCCCCTTGCGGGGGGGCCGAGATACGCAGTATTTT.

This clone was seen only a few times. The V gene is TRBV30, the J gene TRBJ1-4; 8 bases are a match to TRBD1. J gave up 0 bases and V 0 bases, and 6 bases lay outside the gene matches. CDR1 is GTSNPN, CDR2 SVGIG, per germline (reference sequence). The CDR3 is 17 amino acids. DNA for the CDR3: TGTGCCTGGAGTGTACCCGGGACAGGAGCAACTAATGAAAAACTGTTTTTT. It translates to CAWSVPGTGATNEKLFF.

The CDR3 sequence is CSAADRTYGYTF. The DNA for the CDR3 is TGCAGCGCCGCGGACAGAACCTATGGCTACACCTTC. The J gene is TRBJ1-2, the V gene TRBV29-1, with D possibly being TRBD1 (6 bases). The CDR3 is 12 residues long. In germline, CDR1 is SQVTM, CDR2 ANQGSEA. With 7 bases removed from V and 4 bases from J, the gap between germline ends came to 13 bases.

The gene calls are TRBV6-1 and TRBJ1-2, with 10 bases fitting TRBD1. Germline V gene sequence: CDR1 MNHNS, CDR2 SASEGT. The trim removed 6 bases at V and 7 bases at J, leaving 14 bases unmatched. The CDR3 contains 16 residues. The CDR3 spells CASRESRDRGLRGYTF. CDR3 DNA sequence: TGTGCCAGCAGGGAATCTAGGGACAGGGGATTACGTGGCTACACCTTC.

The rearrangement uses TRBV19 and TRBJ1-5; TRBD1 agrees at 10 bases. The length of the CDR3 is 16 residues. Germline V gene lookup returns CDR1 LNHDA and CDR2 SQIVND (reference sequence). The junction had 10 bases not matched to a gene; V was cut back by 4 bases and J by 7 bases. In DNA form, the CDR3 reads TGTGCCAGTAGTACCACTGGGACAGGGGCAAGACAGCCCCAGCATTTT. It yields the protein CASSTTGTGARQPQHF.

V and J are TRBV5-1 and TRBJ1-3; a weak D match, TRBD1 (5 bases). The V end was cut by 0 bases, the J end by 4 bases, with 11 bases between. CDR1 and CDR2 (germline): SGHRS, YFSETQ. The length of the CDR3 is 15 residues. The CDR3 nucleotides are TGCGCCAGCAGCTTGGCCATGGGGGAAGGAAACACCATATATTTT. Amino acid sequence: CASSLAMGEGNTIYF.

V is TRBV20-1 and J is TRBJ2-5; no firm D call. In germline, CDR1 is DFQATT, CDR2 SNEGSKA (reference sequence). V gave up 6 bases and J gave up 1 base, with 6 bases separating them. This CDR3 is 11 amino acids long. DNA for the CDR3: TGCAGTGCGCAGGCCCAAGAGACCCAGTACTTC. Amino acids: CSAQAQETQYF.

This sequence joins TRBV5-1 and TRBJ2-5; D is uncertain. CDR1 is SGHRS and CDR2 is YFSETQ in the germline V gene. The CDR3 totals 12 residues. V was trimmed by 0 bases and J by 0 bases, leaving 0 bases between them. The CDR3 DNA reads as TGCGCCAGCAGCTTGGACCAAGAGACCCAGTACTTC. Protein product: CASSLDQETQYF.

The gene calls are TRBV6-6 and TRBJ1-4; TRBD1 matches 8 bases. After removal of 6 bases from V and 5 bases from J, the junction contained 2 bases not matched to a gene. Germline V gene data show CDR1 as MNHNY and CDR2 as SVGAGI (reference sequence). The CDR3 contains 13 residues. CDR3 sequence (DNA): TGTGCCAGCAGGGGGGACAGGAATGAAAAACTGTTTTTT. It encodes CASRGDRNEKLFF.

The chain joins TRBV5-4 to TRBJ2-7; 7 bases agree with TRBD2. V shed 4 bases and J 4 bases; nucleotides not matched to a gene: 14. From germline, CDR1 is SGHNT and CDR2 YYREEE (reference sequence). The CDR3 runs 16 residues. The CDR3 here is CASSHLTGGVAYEQYF. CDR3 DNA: TGTGCCAGCAGCCATCTCACTGGGGGGGTGGCTTACGAGCAGTACTTC.

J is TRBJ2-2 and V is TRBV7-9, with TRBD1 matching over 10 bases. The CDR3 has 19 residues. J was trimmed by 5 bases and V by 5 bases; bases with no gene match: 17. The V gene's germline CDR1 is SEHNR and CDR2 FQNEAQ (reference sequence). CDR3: CASSQTKGQGIIRTGELFF. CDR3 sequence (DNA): TGTGCCAGCAGCCAGACAAAGGGACAGGGGATTATCCGGACCGGGGAGCTGTTTTTT.

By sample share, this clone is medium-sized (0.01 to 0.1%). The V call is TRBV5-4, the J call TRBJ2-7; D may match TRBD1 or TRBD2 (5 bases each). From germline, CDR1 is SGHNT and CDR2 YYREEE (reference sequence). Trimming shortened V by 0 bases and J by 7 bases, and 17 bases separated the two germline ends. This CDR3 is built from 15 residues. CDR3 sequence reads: CASSLAAGTALEQYF. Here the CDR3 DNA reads TGTGCCAGCAGCTTGGCGGCAGGGACCGCCTTGGAGCAGTACTTC.

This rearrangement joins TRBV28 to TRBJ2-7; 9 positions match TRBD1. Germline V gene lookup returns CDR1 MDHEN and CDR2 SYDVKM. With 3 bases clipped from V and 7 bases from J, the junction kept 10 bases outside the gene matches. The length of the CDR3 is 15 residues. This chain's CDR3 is CASSFTIQTGGEQYF. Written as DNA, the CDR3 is TGTGCCAGCAGTTTCACCATACAGACAGGGGGGGAGCAGTACTTC.

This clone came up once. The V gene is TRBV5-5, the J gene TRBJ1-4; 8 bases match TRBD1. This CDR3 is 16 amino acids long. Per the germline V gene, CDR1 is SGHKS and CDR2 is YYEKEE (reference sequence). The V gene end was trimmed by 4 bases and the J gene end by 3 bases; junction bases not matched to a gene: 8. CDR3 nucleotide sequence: TGTGCCAGCAGCCAACTCGGACAGGGCCCTAATGAAAAACTGTTTTTT. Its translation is CASSQLGQGPNEKLFF.

CDR3 region: CASSEGAVWTGELFF. In DNA, the CDR3 is TGTGCCAGCAGTGAGGGAGCAGTTTGGACCGGGGAGCTGTTTTTT. The chain carries TRBV6-1 and TRBJ2-2; possibly TRBD2 for D (5 bases). V dropped 3 bases and J dropped 5 bases, with 13 bases sitting between them. This CDR3 spans 15 amino acids. Germline lookup yields CDR1 MNHNS and CDR2 SASEGT.

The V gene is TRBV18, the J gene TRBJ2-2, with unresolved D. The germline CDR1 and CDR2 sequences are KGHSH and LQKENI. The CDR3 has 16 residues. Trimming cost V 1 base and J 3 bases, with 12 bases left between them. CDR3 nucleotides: TGTGCCAGCTCACCACGGAACGGTGGGGACACCGGGGAGCTGTTTTTT. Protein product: CASSPRNGGDTGELFF.

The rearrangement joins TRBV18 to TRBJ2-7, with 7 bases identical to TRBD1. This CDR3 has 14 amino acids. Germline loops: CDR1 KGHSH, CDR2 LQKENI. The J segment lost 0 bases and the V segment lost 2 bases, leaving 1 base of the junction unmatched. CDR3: CASSPGTASYEQYF. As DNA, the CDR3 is TGTGCCAGCTCACCAGGGACAGCCTCCTACGAGCAGTACTTC.

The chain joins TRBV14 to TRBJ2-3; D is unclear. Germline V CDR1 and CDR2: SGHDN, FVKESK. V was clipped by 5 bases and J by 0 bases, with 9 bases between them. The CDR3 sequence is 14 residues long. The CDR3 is CASSTVRSTDTQYF. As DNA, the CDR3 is TGTGCCAGCAGCACTGTCAGAAGCACAGATACGCAGTATTTT.